What follows are 18 T cell receptor beta chains derived from one specimen sequenced in a study of graft-versus-host responses after intestinal transplantation. Only in-frame clones appear in the TCRdb table, and some are missing; sequencing was by immunoSEQ multiplex PCR. The repertoire holds approximately 130,000 clones, approximately 92% seen once, with roughly 0.17% in the top ten. For these TCRs, the target antigens are not known. Sequenced here: unstimulated CD4+ T cells sorted from spleen or lymph node cells, sampled before intestinal transplant. Every receptor here comes from a human donor who received an intestinal transplant.

The rearrangement joins TRBV5-4 to TRBJ1-2, with D uncertain. The V end was cut by 5 bases, the J end by 2 bases, with 10 bases between. The germline CDR1 and CDR2 sequences are SGHNT and YYREEE (reference sequence). The CDR3 contains 13 residues. The CDR3 nucleotides read TGTGCCAGCAGTACAGAGGGAAACTATGGCTACACCTTC. Translated, it gives CASSTEGNYGYTF.

The genes are TRBV19 and TRBJ2-7, with D perhaps matching TRBD1 (6 bases). Per the germline V gene, CDR1 is LNHDA and CDR2 is SQIVND (reference sequence). V was pared by 1 base and J by 1 base, with 11 bases between. The CDR3 consists of 15 residues. The CDR3 loop reads CASSIAAGDSYEQYF. Written as DNA, the CDR3 is TGTGCCAGTAGTATAGCTGCAGGGGATTCCTACGAGCAGTACTTC.

This chain connects TRBV5-1 to TRBJ2-3; 10 bases match TRBD1. CDR1 is SGHRS, CDR2 YFSETQ, per germline. The CDR3 is made up of 15 amino acids. After removal of 6 bases from V and 6 bases from J, the junction contained 10 bases not matched to a gene. CDR3 coding DNA: TGCGCCAGCAATGGAGGGACAGGGGTCAGGGATACGCAGTATTTT. Protein sequence: CASNGGTGVRDTQYF.

The V gene is TRBV7-2, the J gene TRBJ2-3; D is perhaps TRBD1 or TRBD2 (5 bases each). The CDR3 has 15 amino acids. Trimming cost V 3 bases and J 0 bases, with 10 bases left between them. The V gene's germline CDR1 is SGHTA and CDR2 FQGNSA. DNA of the CDR3: TGTGCCAGCAGCTTCGGGGCTAGGAGCACAGATACGCAGTATTTT. Its protein is CASSFGARSTDTQYF. The full variable domain, in which reference TRBV7-2 and TRBJ2-3 provide the parts outside the CDR3, is GAGVSQSPSNKVTEKGKDVELRCDPISGHTALYWYRQSLGQGLEFLIYFQGNSAPDKSGLPSDRFSAERTGGSVSTLTIQRTQQEDSAVYLCASSFGARSTDTQYFGPGTRLTVL.

V usage is TRBV19 and J usage is TRBJ2-1, with 10 bases matching TRBD1. The CDR3 has 14 residues. Germline-derived CDR1 and CDR2 are LNHDA and SQIVND (reference sequence). The V and J ends lost 9 bases and 3 bases, in that order; junction bases with no gene match: 5. CDR3 sequence reads: CASAGTGVYNEQFF. In nucleotides, the CDR3 is TGTGCCAGCGCCGGGACAGGGGTCTACAATGAGCAGTTCTTC.

V gene TRBV27 combines with J gene TRBJ2-2; tentatively, D is TRBD2 (6 bases). The ends were cut back, 3 bases at V and 4 bases at J, with 9 bases in the middle. The CDR3 covers 14 residues. Germline V gene data show CDR1 as MNHEY and CDR2 as SMNVEV (reference sequence). The CDR3 nucleotides are TGTGCCAGCAGTTTCGGAGGGATCACCGGGGAGCTGTTTTTT. It encodes CASSFGGITGELFF.

The gene calls are TRBV15 and TRBJ1-6; D gene unclear. V was shortened by 8 bases and J by 7 bases, with 12 bases between the two germline ends. Germline CDR1 and CDR2: LNHNV and YYDKDF (reference sequence). The CDR3 is 13 amino acids. The CDR3 sequence: CATGVKGNSPLHF. Here the CDR3 DNA reads TGTGCCACCGGGGTAAAGGGAAATTCACCCCTCCACTTT.

V gene TRBV5-4 combines with J gene TRBJ2-3; 10 nucleotides line up with TRBD2. The germline gives CDR1 SGHNT, CDR2 YYREEE (reference sequence). The CDR3 sequence is 17 residues long. V dropped 4 bases and J dropped 2; count of bases not matched to a gene: 10. As DNA, the CDR3 is TGTGCCAGCAGCCCTCTTCCGACTAGCGGGTACACAGATACGCAGTATTTT. Translated: CASSPLPTSGYTDTQYF.

The chain links TRBV2 to TRBJ1-2; 7 bases are shared with TRBD1. Germline trimming cut 2 bases from V and 2 bases from J; bases unmatched to any gene: 2. The length of the CDR3 is 14 residues. Germline V gene data show CDR1 as SNHLY and CDR2 as FYNNEI. The CDR3 nucleotides read TGTGCCAGCAGTGAAAGGGACAGAAACTATGGCTACACCTTC. It yields the protein CASSERDRNYGYTF.

The chain combines TRBV11-3 with TRBJ2-5; no definite D call. This CDR3 spans 14 amino acids. Germline V CDR1 and CDR2: SGHNT, YENEEA. V lost 5 bases to trimming and J lost 4 bases, with 14 bases between them. This chain's CDR3 is CASSGQKVGETQYF. The CDR3 DNA reads TGTGCCAGCAGCGGCCAAAAGGTCGGAGAGACCCAGTACTTC.

The chain uses TRBV10-3 and TRBJ2-1; 11 nucleotides align to TRBD2. CDR3 size: 14 residues. CDR1 ENHRY and CDR2 SYGVKD come from the germline V gene. J gave up 5 bases and V 6 bases, and 3 bases lay outside the gene matches. This chain's CDR3 is CAIRGSGGDNEQFF. The CDR3 DNA is TGTGCCATCAGGGGTAGCGGGGGGGACAATGAGCAGTTCTTC.

This sequence joins TRBV11-1 and TRBJ2-3, with 10 bases matching TRBD1. The V and J ends lost 3 bases and 4 bases, in that order; junction bases with no gene match: 4. This CDR3 has 15 amino acids. The germline V gene encodes CDR1 SGHAT and CDR2 FQDESV (reference sequence). DNA of the CDR3: TGTGCCAGCAGCTTGGGACAGGGGCGTTCAGATACGCAGTATTTT. Translated, it gives CASSLGQGRSDTQYF.

This clone showed up just once. The chain couples TRBV19 to TRBJ1-2; 7 bases line up with TRBD1. The ends lost 7 bases at V and 0 bases at J; junction bases unmatched: 11. Per the germline V gene, CDR1 is LNHDA and CDR2 is SQIVND (reference sequence). CDR3 length: 16 amino acids. In nucleotides, the CDR3 is TGTGCCAGTACGAAGGGGGCAACGTTTCCTAACTATGGCTACACCTTC. It yields the protein CASTKGATFPNYGYTF. The full variable domain, in which reference TRBV19 and TRBJ1-2 provide the parts outside the CDR3, is DGGITQSPKYLFRKEGQNVTLSCEQNLNHDAMYWYRQDPGQGLRLIYYSQIVNDFQKGDIAEGYSVSREKKESFPLTVTSAQKNPTAFYLCASTKGATFPNYGYTFGSGTRLTVV.

This chain joins TRBV5-4 and TRBJ2-7; no definite D call. The CDR3 length is 13 residues. The germline CDR1 and CDR2 sequences are SGHNT and YYREEE (reference sequence). V lost 4 bases and J 3 bases, leaving 11 bases between the germline ends. CDR3 coding DNA: TGTGCCAGCAGCCACCCCTTATTCTACGAGCAGTACTTC. It is translated as CASSHPLFYEQYF.

The chain recombines TRBV4-2 with TRBJ2-5, with 12 bases that match TRBD1. CDR1 LGHNA and CDR2 YNFKEQ come from the germline V gene. This CDR3 has 15 residues. Trimming took 4 bases from V and 6 from J; bases not matched to a gene: 6. Here the CDR3 reads CASSPTGTGGKTQYF. CDR3 sequence (DNA): TGTGCCAGCAGCCCTACCGGGACAGGGGGCAAGACCCAGTACTTC.

The chain uses TRBV18 and TRBJ1-2; TRBD1 agrees at 7 bases. The CDR3 spans 16 residues. Trimming took 1 base from V and 3 from J; bases not matched to a gene: 8. Germline CDR1 and CDR2: KGHSH and LQKENI. CDR3 DNA sequence: TGTGCCAGCTCACCACTCGAGGCAGGGGGGGACTATGGCTACACCTTC. Translated, it gives CASSPLEAGGDYGYTF.

This clone was counted only a few times. The chain uses TRBV10-2 and TRBJ2-7; possibly TRBD2 for D (5 bases). V lost 6 bases and J lost 6, with 15 bases in between. CDR1 and CDR2 from the germline V gene are WSHSY and SAAADI. The CDR3 contains 13 residues. In nucleotides, the CDR3 is TGCGCCAGCAGGGCGACTGGGGAGCGCGAGCAGTACTTC. It codes for CASRATGEREQYF.

The rearrangement links TRBV6-5 to TRBJ2-7; D might be TRBD1 or TRBD2, each matching 5 bases. V was shortened by 4 bases and J by 4 bases, with 17 bases between the two germline ends. The CDR3 sequence is 15 residues long. Germline values: CDR1 MNHEY, CDR2 SVGAGI. The CDR3 loop is CASSFSLGDFYEQYF. The CDR3 coding sequence is TGTGCCAGCAGTTTCTCACTAGGGGATTTTTACGAGCAGTACTTC.